This T cell receptor (beta chain) originates from a study of CD8 T cells in Susac syndrome (dated 2019 in TCRdb). Turning to the overall study: The study used repertoire sequencing to test whether antigen drove CD8+ T cell activation and differentiation in Susac syndrome. CD8+ T cell repertoire clonality was compared between more than 9 healthy donors, approximately 14 Susac syndrome patients and about 15 multiple sclerosis patients.

Points the paper makes about the study in general: The number of individuals in the TCR sequencing and HLA analysis was recognized as being relatively small.

High-throughput TCR beta sequencing profiled peripheral blood CD8+ and CD4+ T cells from healthy donors, Susac syndrome patients and multiple sclerosis patients. Treatment-naive patients with stable or active relapsing-remitting disease fulfilling revised McDonald criteria were used as multiple sclerosis controls. Bulk CD8+ and CD4+ T cells were purified by magnetic negative isolation, while CD8+ TEMRA cells were enriched using FACS. Blood was drawn into EDTA tubes, processed within 24 hours, and PBMCs were isolated by density gradient centrifugation. PBMCs intended for TCR sequencing were frozen in liquid nitrogen and were later thawed in a 37 degrees C water bath. The sorted or isolated CD4+, CD8+ and CD8+ TEMRA cells reached a purity of at least 90%. Relative to germline, V is 2 bases shorter and J is 10 bases shorter, with 12 bases between their ends. Counted from cysteine to phenylalanine, this CDR3 has 12 amino acids. The CDR3 DNA has 36 bases and is translated from base 1. Taken from the germline V gene (reference sequence), the CDR1 and CDR2 loops are DFQATT and SNEGSKA.

Comment on this clonotype: Its binding antigen is unknown. No base quality information exists; no much larger clone differs at one position.

RNA was extracted using the RNeasy kit, and about 0.45 to 1 ug of the RNA was reverse transcribed with random hexamers. The immunoSEQ multiplex PCR assay, covering 54 Vbeta and 13 Jbeta segments, was used to amplify TCR beta CDR3 regions. PCR amplification bias was corrected by using a synthetic template baseline for primer optimization and computational correction. On the study's bioinformatics: Only productive sequences were kept, with reads annotated to V, D and J genes according to IMGT and analyzed in immunoSEQ Analyzer. To calculate clonality, Shannon entropy was normalized by log2 of the number of productive unique sequences and then subtracted from one. For each patient and control, public and private clones were evaluated within the 100 most prevalent clones. Clones were defined as Susac-specific if absent from the healthy and MS cohorts, from 900 to 1,200 published viral clones and from other ImmuneACCESS disease sequences. TCRdb applied fastp at Q25 and MiXCR to the public reads, then kept only in-frame beta chains. Identical CDR3 proteins give one entry, which carries the most common genes and DNA. For this entry, the V and J calls and clone size follow TCRdb and not the study's own pipeline. The sample has approximately 300,000 distinct CDR3 sequences on record, roughly 85% of them singletons. The biggest ten clones account for around 0.2% of the sample.

The sample consisted of CD8+ T cells from PBMCs. The sequence was obtained from a human donor with multiple sclerosis. Here the chain combines TRBV20-1 and TRBJ2-1, with TRBD2 as a weak D call on 5 bases. The CDR3 reads CSARLVGEEQFF. In nucleotides, the sequence is TGCAGTGCTAGACTCGTTGGGGAGGAGCAGTTCTTC.